The rows below give T cell receptor beta chains drawn from one sample of a study of OX40 agonist ivuxolimab in advanced cancers. The protocol was immunoSEQ multiplex PCR, while the TCRdb copy is restricted to in-frame clones and leaves out a portion. The repertoire holds around 32,000 clones, with approximately 89% as singletons. The material sequenced was CD4+ or CD8+ T cells sorted from blood, taken in a trial of the OX40 agonist ivuxolimab. The origin of the receptors is an adult with an advanced solid tumor such as melanoma, head and neck, liver or kidney cancer. Both conserved end residues are part of each CDR3. A D gene is named only where the DNA matches it firmly. The size entry is marked missing in some rows and otherwise reads once, few, many or a size class.

clone_size	d_call	j_call	v_call	cdr3_aa	cdr3_nt
large	.	TRBJ1-2	TRBV27	CASSLSASSVFGYTF	TGTGCCAGCAGTTTATCTGCCAGTAGCGTGTTTGGCTACACCTTC
.	.	TRBJ1-5	TRBV6-4	CASRGLGGDNQPQHF	TGTGCCAGCAGGGGCCTAGGGGGGGACAATCAGCCCCAGCATTTT
.	.	TRBJ2-7	TRBV11-2	CASSGRYYEQYF	TGTGCCAGCAGCGGAAGGTACTACGAGCAGTACTTC
.	TRBD1	TRBJ1-1	TRBV7-9	CASSFQGGTEAFF	TGTGCCAGCAGCTTCCAGGGGGGCACTGAAGCTTTCTTT
few	.	TRBJ2-7	TRBV28	CASSLAGRYEQYF	TGTGCCAGCAGTTTGGCAGGGAGATACGAGCAGTACTTC
.	TRBD2	TRBJ2-7	TRBV28	CASSPGLARYEQYF	TGTGCCAGCAGTCCGGGACTAGCGCGCTACGAGCAGTACTTC
.	TRBD1	TRBJ2-7	TRBV28	CASNRGTGAPYEQYF	TGTGCCAGCAATCGGGGGACAGGGGCTCCCTACGAGCAGTACTTC
.	.	TRBJ1-2	TRBV5-1	CASSYGLLYGYTF	TGCGCCAGCAGCTATGGGCTCCTCTATGGCTACACCTTC
.	TRBD2	TRBJ2-1	TRBV11-2	CASTPGGSYYNEQFF	TGTGCCAGCACCCCGGGCGGGAGCTACTACAATGAGCAGTTCTTC
.	.	TRBJ2-1	TRBV19	CASSISGGTYNEQFF	TGTGCCAGTAGTATTTCGGGCGGAACGTACAATGAGCAGTTCTTC
.	.	TRBJ2-1	TRBV2	CASYIPFNEQFF	TGTGCCAGCTACATCCCCTTCAATGAGCAGTTCTTC
.	.	TRBJ2-1	TRBV28	CASLRVSSYNEQFF	TGTGCCAGCTTGAGGGTCAGCTCCTACAATGAGCAGTTCTTC
.	TRBD1	TRBJ1-6	TRBV7-9	CASSHYRGPPNSPLHF	TGTGCCAGCAGCCATTACAGGGGACCACCGAATTCACCCCTCCACTTT
.	TRBD1	TRBJ1-1	TRBV7-6	CASSADRAEAFF	TGTGCCAGCAGCGCGGACAGGGCTGAAGCTTTCTTT
.	.	TRBJ1-2	TRBV21-1	CASSSRRRAGARNGYTF	TGTGCCAGCAGCTCCCGGAGGCGGGCGGGAGCCAGAAATGGCTACACCTTC
.	.	TRBJ1-2	TRBV6-5	CASSYGQGNYGYTF	TGTGCCAGCAGTTACGGGCAGGGAAACTATGGCTACACCTTC
once	.	TRBJ2-3	TRBV18	CASSERTDTQYF	TGTGCCAGCTCGGAGCGGACAGATACGCAGTATTTT
.	.	TRBJ2-7	TRBV11-2	CASSLLVGLAYEQYF	TGTGCCAGCAGCTTATTGGTAGGGTTGGCCTACGAGCAGTACTTC
.	TRBD1	TRBJ2-1	TRBV7-9	CASSPRQGATYNEQFF	TGTGCCAGCAGCCCTAGACAGGGGGCGACCTACAATGAGCAGTTCTTC
.	TRBD1	TRBJ2-2	TRBV7-6	CASSLWTGSNTGELFF	TGTGCCAGCAGCTTATGGACAGGGTCGAACACCGGGGAGCTGTTTTTT
.	.	TRBJ1-5	TRBV2	CASSEMAGQSNQPQHF	TGTGCCAGCAGTGAAATGGCAGGGCAGAGCAATCAGCCCCAGCATTTT
.	TRBD2	TRBJ2-3	TRBV5-4	CASSLQRGVTDTQYF	TGTGCCAGCAGCTTGCAGCGGGGAGTCACAGATACGCAGTATTTT
.	.	TRBJ2-7	TRBV27	CASSLRSGYEQYF	TGTGCCAGCAGTTTACGGTCTGGTTACGAGCAGTACTTC
.	TRBD1	TRBJ2-3	TRBV15	CATSREGQGEVTDTQYF	TGTGCCACCAGCAGAGAAGGACAGGGGGAGGTCACAGATACGCAGTATTTT
.	TRBD2	TRBJ2-7	TRBV5-6	CASSLGSLAGGREQYF	TGTGCCAGCAGCTTGGGCTCACTAGCGGGAGGGAGAGAGCAGTACTTC
.	.	TRBJ2-3	TRBV2	CASSAWARGTEDTDTQYF	TGTGCCAGCAGTGCTTGGGCACGGGGGACCGAAGACACAGATACGCAGTATTTT
.	TRBD2	TRBJ2-5	TRBV5-1	CASTPGLAEETQYF	TGCGCCAGCACACCAGGACTAGCGGAAGAGACCCAGTACTTC
.	TRBD1	TRBJ1-1	TRBV9	CASSGTGDGTEAFF	TGTGCCAGCAGCGGAACAGGGGACGGCACTGAAGCTTTCTTT
.	.	TRBJ1-2	TRBV2	CASSEQWGEGYTF	TGTGCCAGCAGTGAACAATGGGGAGAAGGCTACACCTTC
.	TRBD1	TRBJ2-7	TRBV5-4	CASSFNRGRNEQYF	TGTGCCAGCAGCTTCAACAGGGGGCGTAACGAGCAGTACTTC
.	.	TRBJ2-7	TRBV9	CASSVASGGYEQYF	TGTGCCAGCAGCGTAGCTTCGGGCGGCTACGAGCAGTACTTC
.	.	TRBJ2-7	TRBV7-9	CASSLAGVWHEQYF	TGTGCCAGCAGCTTAGCGGGAGTGTGGCACGAGCAGTACTTC
.	.	TRBJ1-2	TRBV5-1	CASSFKPGFDGYTF	TGCGCCAGCAGCTTTAAACCGGGATTTGACGGCTACACCTTC
.	TRBD1	TRBJ1-2	TRBV28	CASSLPTGGNYGYTF	TGTGCCAGCAGTTTACCCACAGGGGGCAACTATGGCTACACCTTC
.	TRBD1	TRBJ2-7	TRBV18	CASSGRDRVYEQYF	TGTGCCAGCTCGGGCCGGGACAGGGTCTACGAGCAGTACTTC
.	.	TRBJ1-2	TRBV9	CASSPGGGSYGYTF	TGTGCCAGCAGCCCCGGGGGAGGGAGCTATGGCTACACCTTC